The rows below give T cell receptor beta chains drawn from one sample of a study of blood T cell repertoires in COVID-19. Assay: immunoSEQ multiplex PCR; the TCRdb copy retains only in-frame clones and omits some. The data contain 250,000 to 350,000 clones, roughly 86% of them singletons. The sequenced sample was peripheral blood. All receptors come from a man aged 18 to 29 with active or convalescent COVID-19. The CDR3 runs from the conserved cysteine through the conserved F or W. Fields, in order: V gene, clone size, J gene, D gene, CDR3 DNA, CDR3 protein. The D gene is left open where the match is weak. The size of a clone is reported for some rows only, either as once, few or many, or as a class for expanded clones.

TRBV7-2,.,TRBJ2-7,.,TGTGCCAGCAGCTTAACGGTATCTCAAAGCTACGAGCAGTACTTC,CASSLTVSQSYEQYF
TRBV6-1,.,TRBJ1-3,.,TGTGCCAGCAGTGAATATATCACAGTTCTCCTGATGGGCTCTGGAAACACCATATATTTT,CASSEYITVLLMGSGNTIYF
TRBV7-6,.,TRBJ1-1,.,TGTGCCAGCAGCTCAGAACAGGGTACGAACACTGAAGCTTTCTTT,CASSSEQGTNTEAFF
TRBV2,.,TRBJ1-2,TRBD1,TGTGCCAGCAGTGAAGAGGGACAGGGTTATGGCTACACCTTC,CASSEEGQGYGYTF
TRBV4-2,.,TRBJ2-1,TRBD2,TGTGCCAGCAGCCTCGAGCGGACTAGCCCCTACAATGAGCAGTTCTTC,CASSLERTSPYNEQFF
TRBV4-1,.,TRBJ2-3,.,TGCGCCAGCAGCCGGGACACCAGCACAGATACGCAGTATTTT,CASSRDTSTDTQYF
TRBV6-2/TRBV6-3,.,TRBJ2-7,TRBD1,TGTGCCAGCAGCCAAGCCCGACAGGGCCCCTATGAGCAGTACTTC,CASSQARQGPYEQYF
TRBV9,.,TRBJ1-6,.,TGTGCCAGCAGCGTAGCTACCCAGGGTCAGCCCCTCCACTTT,CASSVATQGQPLHF
TRBV5-6,.,TRBJ1-2,.,TGTGCCAGCAGCTTAGGCTCTCTAGTGGGCTACACCTTC,CASSLGSLVGYTF
TRBV6-2/TRBV6-3,once,TRBJ2-2,.,TGTGCCAGCAGTTACCTAGGGGTGGACACCGGGGAGCTGTTTTTT,CASSYLGVDTGELFF
TRBV5-4,.,TRBJ2-5,TRBD1,TGTGCCAGCAGCTCCCGGGACAGATCTGAGACCCAGTACTTC,CASSSRDRSETQYF
TRBV20-1,.,TRBJ1-2,.,TGCAGTGCCACTGAGGGGGTCGGCTACACCTTC,CSATEGVGYTF
TRBV6-4,once,TRBJ2-1,TRBD2,TGTGCCAGCAGTCCACTTGGGACTAGCGGGGGGGCCCCCTACAATGAGCAGTTCTTC,CASSPLGTSGGAPYNEQFF
TRBV27,.,TRBJ1-4,.,TGTGCCAGCAGTCCCAGGGCCCCATTTAATGAAAAACTGTTTTTT,CASSPRAPFNEKLFF
TRBV12-3/TRBV12-4,.,TRBJ2-7,.,TGTGCCAGCACTCCAGGGGCCCCCTACGAGCAGTACTTC,CASTPGAPYEQYF
TRBV21-1,.,TRBJ1-5,.,TGTGCCAGCGTCGACAGGGGCCGGCAGCCCCAGCATTTT,CASVDRGRQPQHF
TRBV19,few,TRBJ2-1,.,TGTGCCAGTAGTTTTACGGGAGAAACCTACAATGAGCAGTTCTTC,CASSFTGETYNEQFF
TRBV2,.,TRBJ1-5,.,TGTGCCAGCAGTGGAGGGAATCAGCCCCAGCATTTT,CASSGGNQPQHF
TRBV19,few,TRBJ2-3,.,TGTGCCAGTAGTATAGCGCCTGGGGGGGGCCCCACAGATACGCAGTATTTT,CASSIAPGGGPTDTQYF
TRBV28,.,TRBJ2-1,TRBD2,TGTGCCAGCACCCGGGGGGACCACTCCTACAATGAGCAGTTCTTC,CASTRGDHSYNEQFF
TRBV5-8,.,TRBJ2-7,TRBD1,TGTGCCAGCAGACGGACCGGGACAGGCTACGAGCAGTACTTC,CASRRTGTGYEQYF
TRBV18,.,TRBJ1-4,.,TGTGCCAGCTCACTCCTCTCTGAGGGCTTTACGAAAAAACTGTTTTTT,CASSLLSEGFTKKLFF
TRBV6-6,.,TRBJ2-7,.,TGTGCCAGCAGTTACGATTTTAGCGGGACAGCCTACGAGCAGTACTTC,CASSYDFSGTAYEQYF
TRBV4-3,once,TRBJ1-1,.,TGCGCCAGCAGCCAAGACGGGGGGTTCGAAGCTTTCTTT,CASSQDGGFEAFF
TRBV7-9,once,TRBJ1-1,TRBD1,TGTGCCAGCAGCTCACAGGGGATGAACACTGAAGCTTTCTTT,CASSSQGMNTEAFF
TRBV5-8,.,TRBJ2-1,TRBD2,TGTGCCAGCAGCTTGGGGACTAGCGGCCCGTACAATGAGCAGTTCTTC,CASSLGTSGPYNEQFF
TRBV7-9,.,TRBJ1-5,.,TGTGCCAGCAGCTTATCCGGGACATCAAGCAATCAGCCCCAGCATTTT,CASSLSGTSSNQPQHF
TRBV25-1,.,TRBJ1-1,.,TGTGCCAGCAGTGAATACGGGGGTGAAGCTTTCTTT,CASSEYGGEAFF
TRBV2,.,TRBJ2-3,.,TGTGCCTCTAGAAGGGGGAGAACAGATACGCAGTATTTT,CASRRGRTDTQYF
TRBV6-6,.,TRBJ2-7,.,.,CASSTSDNSYEQYF
TRBV27,.,TRBJ1-1,.,TGTGCCAGCAGGGACCCGGGAAACACTGAAGCTTTCTTT,CASRDPGNTEAFF